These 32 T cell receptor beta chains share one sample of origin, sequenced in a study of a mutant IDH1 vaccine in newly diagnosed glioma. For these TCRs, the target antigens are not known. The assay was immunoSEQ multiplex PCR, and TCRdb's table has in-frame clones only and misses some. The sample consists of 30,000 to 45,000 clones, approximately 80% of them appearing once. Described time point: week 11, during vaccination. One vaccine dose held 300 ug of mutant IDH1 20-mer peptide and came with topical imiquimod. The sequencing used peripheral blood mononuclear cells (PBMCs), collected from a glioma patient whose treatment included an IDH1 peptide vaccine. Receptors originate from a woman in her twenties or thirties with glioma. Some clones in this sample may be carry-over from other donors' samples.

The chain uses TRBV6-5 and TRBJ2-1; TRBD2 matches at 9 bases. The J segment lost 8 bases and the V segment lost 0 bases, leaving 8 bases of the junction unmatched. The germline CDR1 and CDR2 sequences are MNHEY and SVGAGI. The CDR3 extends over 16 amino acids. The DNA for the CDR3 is TGTGCCAGCAGTTACTCGGGGGGGACTAGCTGGTATGAGCAGTTCTTC. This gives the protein CASSYSGGTSWYEQFF.

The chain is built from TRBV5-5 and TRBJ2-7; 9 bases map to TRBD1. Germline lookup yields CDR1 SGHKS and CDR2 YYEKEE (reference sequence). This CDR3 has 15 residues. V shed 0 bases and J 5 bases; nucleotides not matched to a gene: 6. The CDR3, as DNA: TGTGCCAGCAGCTTGGCCCGGGACAGGGCCCACGAGCAGTACTTC. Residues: CASSLARDRAHEQYF.

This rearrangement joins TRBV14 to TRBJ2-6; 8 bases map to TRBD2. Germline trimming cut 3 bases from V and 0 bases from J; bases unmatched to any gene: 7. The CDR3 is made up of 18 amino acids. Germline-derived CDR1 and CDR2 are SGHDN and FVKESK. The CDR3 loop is CASSHFSGKGSGANVLTF. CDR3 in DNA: TGTGCCAGCAGCCACTTTAGCGGGAAAGGCTCTGGGGCCAACGTCCTGACTTTC. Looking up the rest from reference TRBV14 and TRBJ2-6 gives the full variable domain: EAGVTQFPSHSVIEKGQTVTLRCDPISGHDNLYWYRRVMGKEIKFLLHFVKESKQDESGMPNNRFLAERTGGTYSTLKVQPAELEDSGVYFCASSHFSGKGSGANVLTFGAGSRLTVL.

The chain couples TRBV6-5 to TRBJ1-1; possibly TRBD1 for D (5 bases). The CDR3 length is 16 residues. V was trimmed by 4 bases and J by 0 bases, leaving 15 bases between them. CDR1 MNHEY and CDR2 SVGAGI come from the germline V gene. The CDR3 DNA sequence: TGTGCCAGCAGTTTAGGGGCTCCGTACATGAACACTGAAGCTTTCTTT. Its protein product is CASSLGAPYMNTEAFF.

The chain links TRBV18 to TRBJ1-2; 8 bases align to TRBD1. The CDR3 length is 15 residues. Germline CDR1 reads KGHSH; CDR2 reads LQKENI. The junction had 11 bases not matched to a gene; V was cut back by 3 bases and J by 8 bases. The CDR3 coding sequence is TGTGCCAGCTCACCCCCAGGGACAGGAATGAGGGGCTACACCTTC. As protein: CASSPPGTGMRGYTF.

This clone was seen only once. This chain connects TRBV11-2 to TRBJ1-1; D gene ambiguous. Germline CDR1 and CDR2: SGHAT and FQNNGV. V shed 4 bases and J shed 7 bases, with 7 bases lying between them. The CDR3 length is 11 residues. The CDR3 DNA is TGTGCCAGCAGCTCCCGCGGTGAAGCTTTCTTT. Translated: CASSSRGEAFF.

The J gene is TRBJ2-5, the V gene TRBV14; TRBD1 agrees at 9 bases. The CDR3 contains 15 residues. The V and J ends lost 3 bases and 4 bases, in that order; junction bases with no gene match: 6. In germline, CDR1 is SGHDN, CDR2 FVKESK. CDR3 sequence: CASSQGTGFAETQYF. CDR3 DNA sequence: TGTGCCAGCAGCCAGGGGACAGGGTTTGCAGAGACCCAGTACTTC.

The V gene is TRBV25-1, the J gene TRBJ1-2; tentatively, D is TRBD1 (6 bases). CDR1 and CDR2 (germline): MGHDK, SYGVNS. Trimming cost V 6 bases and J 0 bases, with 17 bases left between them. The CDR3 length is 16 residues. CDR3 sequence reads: CASSEAQDRTNYGYTF. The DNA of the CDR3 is TGTGCCAGCAGCGAGGCCCAGGACAGAACTAACTATGGCTACACCTTC.

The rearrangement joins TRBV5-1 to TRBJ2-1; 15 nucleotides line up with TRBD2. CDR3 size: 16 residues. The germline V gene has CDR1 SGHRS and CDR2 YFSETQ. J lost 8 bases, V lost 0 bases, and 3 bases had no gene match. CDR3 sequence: CASSLGRTSGGDEQFF. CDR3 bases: TGCGCCAGCAGCTTGGGTCGGACTAGCGGGGGGGATGAGCAGTTCTTC.

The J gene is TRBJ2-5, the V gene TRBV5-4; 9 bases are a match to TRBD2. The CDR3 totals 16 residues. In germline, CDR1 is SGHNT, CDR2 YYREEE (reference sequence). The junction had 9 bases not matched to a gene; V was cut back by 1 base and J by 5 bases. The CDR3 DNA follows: TGTGCCAGCAGCTTGATTTTAGCGGGGGCGAGGGAGACCCAGTACTTC. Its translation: CASSLILAGARETQYF.

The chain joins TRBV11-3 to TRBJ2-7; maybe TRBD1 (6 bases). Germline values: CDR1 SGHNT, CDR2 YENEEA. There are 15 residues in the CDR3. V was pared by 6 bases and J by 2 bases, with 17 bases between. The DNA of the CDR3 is TGTGCCAGCAGACCCAGGGGTGGGGAAACCTACGAGCAGTACTTC. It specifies CASRPRGGETYEQYF.

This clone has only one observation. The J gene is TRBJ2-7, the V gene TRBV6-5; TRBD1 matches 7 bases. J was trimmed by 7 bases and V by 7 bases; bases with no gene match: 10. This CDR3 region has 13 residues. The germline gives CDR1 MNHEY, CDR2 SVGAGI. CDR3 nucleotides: TGTGCCAGCATCGAGACAGGGTCGTGGGAGCAGTACTTC. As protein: CASIETGSWEQYF.

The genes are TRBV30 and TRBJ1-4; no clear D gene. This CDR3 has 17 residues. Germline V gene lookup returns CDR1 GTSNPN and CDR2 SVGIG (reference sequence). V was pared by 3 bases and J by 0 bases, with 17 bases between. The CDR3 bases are TGTGCCTGGAGCTTAGGTTCCGGGCCTGCAACTAATGAAAAACTGTTTTTT. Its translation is CAWSLGSGPATNEKLFF.

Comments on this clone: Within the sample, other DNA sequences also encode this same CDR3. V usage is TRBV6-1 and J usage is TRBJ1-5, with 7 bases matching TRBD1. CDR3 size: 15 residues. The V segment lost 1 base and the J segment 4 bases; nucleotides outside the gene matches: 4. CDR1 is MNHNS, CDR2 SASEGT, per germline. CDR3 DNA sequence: TGTGCCAGCAGTGAAGGACAGGGCAGTAATCAGCCCCAGCATTTT. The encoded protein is CASSEGQGSNQPQHF.

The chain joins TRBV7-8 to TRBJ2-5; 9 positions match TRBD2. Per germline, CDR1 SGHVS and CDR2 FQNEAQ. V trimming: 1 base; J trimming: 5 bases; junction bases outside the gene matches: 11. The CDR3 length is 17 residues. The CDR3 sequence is CASSLEGGRARTETQYF. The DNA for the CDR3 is TGTGCCAGCAGCTTAGAGGGCGGGAGGGCCAGAACCGAGACCCAGTACTTC.

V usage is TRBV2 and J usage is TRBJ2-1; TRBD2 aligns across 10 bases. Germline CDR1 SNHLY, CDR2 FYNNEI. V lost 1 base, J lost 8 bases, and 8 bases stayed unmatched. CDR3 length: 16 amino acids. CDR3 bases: TGTGCCAGCAGTGAAGTGGCTAGCGGGAGAGGGGATGAGCAGTTCTTC. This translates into CASSEVASGRGDEQFF.

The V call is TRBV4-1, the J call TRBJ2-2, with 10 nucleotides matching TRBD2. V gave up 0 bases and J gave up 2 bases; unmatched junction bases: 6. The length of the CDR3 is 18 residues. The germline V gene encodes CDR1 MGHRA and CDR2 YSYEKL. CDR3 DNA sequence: TGCGCCAGCAGCCAAGAGGCCCTAGCGGGAGTAAACACCGGGGAGCTGTTTTTT. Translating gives CASSQEALAGVNTGELFF.

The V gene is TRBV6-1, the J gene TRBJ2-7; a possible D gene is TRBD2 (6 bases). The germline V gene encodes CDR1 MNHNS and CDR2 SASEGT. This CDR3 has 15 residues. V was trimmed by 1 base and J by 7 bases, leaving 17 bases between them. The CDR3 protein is CASSEEGEGAGEQYF. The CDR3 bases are TGTGCCAGCAGTGAAGAAGGCGAGGGCGCGGGAGAGCAGTACTTC.

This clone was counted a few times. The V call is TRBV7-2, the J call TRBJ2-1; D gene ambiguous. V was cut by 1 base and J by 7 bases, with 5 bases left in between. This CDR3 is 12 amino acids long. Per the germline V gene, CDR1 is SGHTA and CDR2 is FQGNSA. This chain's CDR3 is CASSLVRNEQFF. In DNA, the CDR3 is TGTGCCAGCAGCTTAGTCCGGAATGAGCAGTTCTTC. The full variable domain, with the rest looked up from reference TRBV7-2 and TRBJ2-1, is GAGVSQSPSNKVTEKGKDVELRCDPISGHTALYWYRQSLGQGLEFLIYFQGNSAPDKSGLPSDRFSAERTGGSVSTLTIQRTQQEDSAVYLCASSLVRNEQFFGPGTRLTVL.

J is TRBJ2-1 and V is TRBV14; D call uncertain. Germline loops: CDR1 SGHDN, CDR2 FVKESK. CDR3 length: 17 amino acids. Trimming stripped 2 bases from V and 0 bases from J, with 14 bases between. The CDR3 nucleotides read TGTGCCAGCAGCCAATACGGTGGGAAAAGCTCCTACAATGAGCAGTTCTTC. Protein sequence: CASSQYGGKSSYNEQFF.

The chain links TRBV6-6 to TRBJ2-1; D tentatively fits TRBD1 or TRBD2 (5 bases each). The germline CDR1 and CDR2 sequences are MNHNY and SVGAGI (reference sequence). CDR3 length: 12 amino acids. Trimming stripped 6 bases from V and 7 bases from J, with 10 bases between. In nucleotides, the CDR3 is TGTGCCAGCAGCCCTTGGGGGAATGAGCAGTTCTTC. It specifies CASSPWGNEQFF.

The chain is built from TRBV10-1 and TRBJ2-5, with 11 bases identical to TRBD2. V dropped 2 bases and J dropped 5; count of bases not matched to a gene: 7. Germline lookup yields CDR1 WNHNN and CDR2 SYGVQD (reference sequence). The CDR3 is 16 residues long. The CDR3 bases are TGCGCCAGCAGTGAGACTAGCGGGAGCTCAGCTGAGACCCAGTACTTC. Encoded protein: CASSETSGSSAETQYF.

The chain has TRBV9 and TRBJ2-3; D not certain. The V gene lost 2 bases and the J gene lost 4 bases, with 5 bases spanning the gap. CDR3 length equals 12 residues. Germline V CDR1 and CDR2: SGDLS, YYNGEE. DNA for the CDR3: TGTGCCAGCAGCGTTTATGCAGATACGCAGTATTTT. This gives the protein CASSVYADTQYF.

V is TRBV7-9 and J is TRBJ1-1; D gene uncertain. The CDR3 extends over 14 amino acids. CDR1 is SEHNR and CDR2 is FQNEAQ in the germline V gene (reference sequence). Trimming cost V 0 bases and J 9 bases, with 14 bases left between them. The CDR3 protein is CASSLAVEPYQAFF. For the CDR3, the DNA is TGTGCCAGCAGCTTAGCGGTGGAGCCATATCAAGCTTTCTTT. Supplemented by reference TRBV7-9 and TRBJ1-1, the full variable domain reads DTGVSQNPRHKITKRGQNVTFRCDPISEHNRLYWYRQTLGQGPEFLTYFQNEAQLEKSRLLSDRFSAERPKGSFSTLEIQRTEQGDSAMYLCASSLAVEPYQAFFGQGTRLTVV.

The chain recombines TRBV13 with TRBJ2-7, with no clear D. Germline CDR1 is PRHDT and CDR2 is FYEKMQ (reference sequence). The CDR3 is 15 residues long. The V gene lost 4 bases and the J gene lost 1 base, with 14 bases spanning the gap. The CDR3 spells CASSSTPEGSYEQYF. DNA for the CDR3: TGTGCCAGCAGCTCTACCCCTGAAGGTTCCTACGAGCAGTACTTC. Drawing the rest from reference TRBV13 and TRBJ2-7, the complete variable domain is AAGVIQSPRHLIKEKRETATLKCYPIPRHDTVYWYQQGPGQDPQFLISFYEKMQSDKGSIPDRFSAQQFSDYHSELNMSSLELGDSALYFCASSSTPEGSYEQYFGPGTRLTVT.

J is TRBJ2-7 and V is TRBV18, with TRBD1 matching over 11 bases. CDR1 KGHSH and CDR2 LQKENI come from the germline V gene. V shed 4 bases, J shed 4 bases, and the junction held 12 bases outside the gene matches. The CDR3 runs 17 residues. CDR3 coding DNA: TGTGCCAGCTCACTGGGCGCTGGACAGGGGGCGGCGTACGAGCAGTACTTC. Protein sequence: CASSLGAGQGAAYEQYF. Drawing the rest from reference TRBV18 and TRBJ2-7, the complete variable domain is NAGVMQNPRHLVRRRGQEARLRCSPMKGHSHVYWYRQLPEEGLKFMVYLQKENIIDESGMPKERFSAEFPKEGPSILRIQQVVRGDSAAYFCASSLGAGQGAAYEQYFGPGTRLTVT.

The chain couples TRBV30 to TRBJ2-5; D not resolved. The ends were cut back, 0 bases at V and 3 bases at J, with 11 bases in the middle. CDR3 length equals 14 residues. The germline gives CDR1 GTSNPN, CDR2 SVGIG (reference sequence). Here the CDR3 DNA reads TGTGCCTGGAGTGTAGCGAGACCTGAAGAGACCCAGTACTTC. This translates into CAWSVARPEETQYF.

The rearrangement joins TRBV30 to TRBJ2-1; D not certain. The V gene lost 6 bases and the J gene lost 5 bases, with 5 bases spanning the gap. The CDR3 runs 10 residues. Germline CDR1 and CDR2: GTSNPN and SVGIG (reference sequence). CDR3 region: CACFHNEQFF. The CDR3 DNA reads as TGTGCCTGCTTCCACAATGAGCAGTTCTTC.

The CDR3 loop is CAFGENTEAFF. CDR3 nucleotides: TGTGCTTTTGGGGAGAACACTGAAGCTTTCTTT. The V gene is TRBV30, the J gene TRBJ1-1, with D unresolved. In germline, CDR1 is GTSNPN, CDR2 SVGIG (reference sequence). This CDR3 has 11 residues.

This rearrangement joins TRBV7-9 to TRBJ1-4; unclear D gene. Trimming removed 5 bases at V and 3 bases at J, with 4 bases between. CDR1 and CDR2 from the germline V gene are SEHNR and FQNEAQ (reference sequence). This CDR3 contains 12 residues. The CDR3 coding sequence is TGTGCCAGCAGCCCTTCTAATGAAAAACTGTTTTTT. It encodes CASSPSNEKLFF.

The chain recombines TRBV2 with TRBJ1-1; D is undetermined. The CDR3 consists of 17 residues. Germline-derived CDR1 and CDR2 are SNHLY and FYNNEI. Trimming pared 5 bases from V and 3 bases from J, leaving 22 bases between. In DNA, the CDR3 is TGTGCCAGCAGTTTGACGTCGGGCCTACTACGCCACACTGAAGCTTTCTTT. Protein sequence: CASSLTSGLLRHTEAFF.

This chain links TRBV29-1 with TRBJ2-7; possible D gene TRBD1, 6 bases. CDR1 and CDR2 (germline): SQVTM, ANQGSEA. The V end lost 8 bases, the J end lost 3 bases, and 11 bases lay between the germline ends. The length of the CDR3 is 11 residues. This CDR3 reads CSIRDNYEQYF. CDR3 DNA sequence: TGCAGCATCCGGGACAACTACGAGCAGTACTTC.